A selection of T cell receptor beta chains follows, all from one sample in a study of OX40 agonist ivuxolimab in advanced cancers. Here immunoSEQ multiplex PCR was the method, and the copy in TCRdb shows in-frame clones only, minus some. The table shows approximately 69,000 clones, with roughly 90% occurring only once. The material sequenced was CD4+ or CD8+ T cells sorted from blood, taken in a trial of the OX40 agonist ivuxolimab. These receptors were taken from an adult with an advanced solid tumor such as melanoma, head and neck, liver or kidney cancer. The CDR3 runs from the conserved cysteine through the conserved F or W. Fields, in order: clone size, D gene, V gene, CDR3 length, J gene, CDR3 protein, CDR3 DNA. A D gene is named only where the DNA matches it firmly. Clone size is stated in some rows and not others, as once, few, many or a class when expanded.

abundance: .; d_gene: TRBD2; v_gene: TRBV19; len: 13; j_gene: TRBJ2-1; CDR3aa: CASRKTREGEQFF; CDR3nt: TGTGCCAGTAGAAAAACCAGGGAGGGTGAGCAGTTCTTC
abundance: .; d_gene: .; v_gene: TRBV6-5; len: 13; j_gene: TRBJ1-1; CDR3aa: CASSWRQDIEAFF; CDR3nt: TGTGCCAGCAGTTGGCGACAGGACATTGAAGCTTTCTTT
abundance: few; d_gene: .; v_gene: TRBV27; len: 15; j_gene: TRBJ2-7; CDR3aa: CASSSPRDGTYEQYF; CDR3nt: TGTGCCAGCAGTTCCCCGCGGGACGGGACCTACGAGCAGTACTTC
abundance: .; d_gene: .; v_gene: TRBV7-9; len: 15; j_gene: TRBJ2-1; CDR3aa: CASSFGSQGYNEQFF; CDR3nt: TGTGCCAGCAGCTTCGGCTCGCAAGGTTACAATGAGCAGTTCTTC
abundance: .; d_gene: TRBD2; v_gene: TRBV2; len: 14; j_gene: TRBJ2-1; CDR3aa: CASSGTSGRNEQFF; CDR3nt: TGTGCCAGCAGCGGGACTAGCGGGAGGAATGAGCAGTTCTTC
abundance: .; d_gene: TRBD2; v_gene: TRBV2; len: 14; j_gene: TRBJ2-7; CDR3aa: CASSVAGGHYEQYF; CDR3nt: TGTGCCAGCAGCGTAGCGGGAGGGCACTACGAGCAGTACTTC
abundance: .; d_gene: .; v_gene: TRBV19; len: 14; j_gene: TRBJ1-2; CDR3aa: CASSISAGSYGYTF; CDR3nt: TGTGCCAGTAGTATTAGCGCAGGGTCCTATGGCTACACCTTC
abundance: .; d_gene: .; v_gene: TRBV27; len: 11; j_gene: TRBJ2-5; CDR3aa: CASSFRKTQYF; CDR3nt: TGTGCCAGCAGTTTTCGGAAGACCCAGTACTTC
abundance: .; d_gene: .; v_gene: TRBV5-6; len: 16; j_gene: TRBJ2-4; CDR3aa: CASSRRTSLAKNIQYF; CDR3nt: TGTGCCAGCAGCCGCCGGACATCGCTAGCCAAAAACATTCAGTACTTC
abundance: .; d_gene: TRBD2; v_gene: TRBV5-1; len: 17; j_gene: TRBJ2-1; CDR3aa: CASSLGPGLAGVNEQFF; CDR3nt: TGCGCCAGCAGCTTGGGCCCCGGACTAGCGGGAGTAAATGAGCAGTTCTTC
abundance: .; d_gene: .; v_gene: TRBV20-1; len: 11; j_gene: TRBJ2-1; CDR3aa: CSATGRDEQFF; CDR3nt: TGCAGTGCTACTGGTCGGGATGAGCAGTTCTTC
abundance: once; d_gene: .; v_gene: TRBV5-1; len: 15; j_gene: TRBJ1-4; CDR3aa: CASSLTGAFNEKLFF; CDR3nt: TGCGCCAGCAGCTTGACCGGAGCCTTTAATGAAAAACTGTTTTTT
abundance: once; d_gene: .; v_gene: TRBV14; len: 13; j_gene: TRBJ2-5; CDR3aa: CASSLRIQETQYF; CDR3nt: TGTGCCAGCAGCCTGAGGATACAAGAGACCCAGTACTTC
abundance: .; d_gene: .; v_gene: TRBV7-9; len: 12; j_gene: TRBJ2-1; CDR3aa: CASSGQYNEQFF; CDR3nt: TGTGCCAGCAGCGGACAGTACAATGAGCAGTTCTTC
abundance: .; d_gene: .; v_gene: TRBV7-3; len: 14; j_gene: TRBJ2-1; CDR3aa: CASSFESWPNEQFF; CDR3nt: TGTGCCAGCAGCTTCGAGAGTTGGCCAAATGAGCAGTTCTTC
abundance: .; d_gene: .; v_gene: TRBV19; len: 15; j_gene: TRBJ1-2; CDR3aa: CASSIVGRVNYGYTF; CDR3nt: TGTGCCAGTAGTATTGTGGGAAGGGTTAACTATGGCTACACCTTC
abundance: .; d_gene: .; v_gene: TRBV27; len: 12; j_gene: TRBJ1-6; CDR3aa: CASSLRGGPLHF; CDR3nt: TGTGCCAGCAGTTTAAGGGGAGGGCCCCTCCACTTT
abundance: few; d_gene: .; v_gene: TRBV5-1; len: 15; j_gene: TRBJ2-7; CDR3aa: CASSEILGQNYEQYF; CDR3nt: TGCGCCAGCAGCGAGATATTGGGTCAGAACTACGAGCAGTACTTC
abundance: .; d_gene: TRBD2; v_gene: TRBV7-3; len: 19; j_gene: TRBJ2-2; CDR3aa: CASSPYRVGTSGSTGELFF; CDR3nt: TGTGCCAGCAGCCCCTATAGGGTTGGGACTAGCGGGTCTACCGGGGAGCTGTTTTTT
abundance: .; d_gene: .; v_gene: TRBV4-1; len: 17; j_gene: TRBJ2-4; CDR3aa: CASSQEPGLLAKNIQYF; CDR3nt: TGCGCCAGCAGCCAAGAACCGGGGCTCTTAGCCAAAAACATTCAGTACTTC
abundance: .; d_gene: TRBD1; v_gene: TRBV7-8; len: 13; j_gene: TRBJ1-4; CDR3aa: CASSRGEQGELFF; CDR3nt: TGTGCCAGCAGCCGGGGAGAACAGGGGGAACTGTTTTTT
abundance: .; d_gene: .; v_gene: TRBV28; len: 13; j_gene: TRBJ2-7; CDR3aa: CASNSRLPYEQYF; CDR3nt: TGTGCCAGCAATTCGAGATTACCCTACGAGCAGTACTTC
abundance: .; d_gene: TRBD2; v_gene: TRBV7-8; len: 15; j_gene: TRBJ2-7; CDR3aa: CASSSLRESTYEQYF; CDR3nt: TGTGCCAGCAGCTCGCTGCGGGAGTCGACCTACGAGCAGTACTTC
abundance: .; d_gene: TRBD2; v_gene: TRBV7-8; len: 15; j_gene: TRBJ2-1; CDR3aa: CASSSPSGRNNEQFF; CDR3nt: TGTGCCAGCAGCTCACCTAGCGGGAGGAACAATGAGCAGTTCTTC
abundance: .; d_gene: .; v_gene: TRBV13; len: 15; j_gene: TRBJ1-1; CDR3aa: CASSLSPGGHTEAFF; CDR3nt: TGTGCCAGCAGCTTATCCCCCGGGGGGCACACTGAAGCTTTCTTT
abundance: .; d_gene: .; v_gene: TRBV6-5; len: 14; j_gene: TRBJ2-7; CDR3aa: CASSYPGTPYEQYF; CDR3nt: TGTGCCAGCAGTTACCCCGGGACACCCTACGAGCAGTACTTC
abundance: .; d_gene: .; v_gene: TRBV11-2; len: 12; j_gene: TRBJ1-1; CDR3aa: CASSPTRKEAFF; CDR3nt: TGTGCCAGCAGCCCGACCAGAAAAGAAGCTTTCTTT
abundance: .; d_gene: .; v_gene: TRBV7-3; len: 16; j_gene: TRBJ2-6; CDR3aa: CASSYSSRSGANVLTF; CDR3nt: TGTGCCAGCAGCTACAGTTCCCGCTCTGGGGCCAACGTCCTGACTTTC
abundance: .; d_gene: .; v_gene: TRBV19; len: 14; j_gene: TRBJ2-3; CDR3aa: CASSRTGSTDTQYF; CDR3nt: TGTGCCAGTAGCCGGACTGGAAGCACAGATACGCAGTATTTT
abundance: .; d_gene: .; v_gene: TRBV29-1; len: 12; j_gene: TRBJ2-7; CDR3aa: CSAPGSLGEQYF; CDR3nt: TGCAGCGCCCCAGGGTCGCTAGGCGAGCAGTACTTC
abundance: .; d_gene: .; v_gene: TRBV6-6; len: 16; j_gene: TRBJ1-1; CDR3aa: CASSYSTWSPAPEAFF; CDR3nt: TGTGCCAGCAGTTACTCTACTTGGTCTCCGGCTCCTGAAGCTTTCTTT
abundance: .; d_gene: .; v_gene: TRBV6-1; len: 15; j_gene: TRBJ2-7; CDR3aa: CASNREGRQYNEQYF; CDR3nt: TGTGCCAGCAATCGAGAGGGACGGCAGTACAACGAGCAGTACTTC
abundance: .; d_gene: .; v_gene: TRBV19; len: 16; j_gene: TRBJ2-1; CDR3aa: CASSDFETTSNNEQFF; CDR3nt: TGTGCCAGTAGTGATTTCGAGACAACTTCAAACAATGAGCAGTTCTTC
abundance: .; d_gene: TRBD1; v_gene: TRBV15; len: 15; j_gene: TRBJ2-1; CDR3aa: CATSRAGGTYNEQFF; CDR3nt: TGTGCCACCAGCAGAGCAGGGGGTACCTACAATGAGCAGTTCTTC
abundance: .; d_gene: TRBD2; v_gene: TRBV6-5; len: 15; j_gene: TRBJ2-1; CDR3aa: CASSYASGGYNEQFF; CDR3nt: TGTGCCAGCAGTTACGCTAGCGGAGGTTACAATGAGCAGTTCTTC
abundance: .; d_gene: TRBD1; v_gene: TRBV10-3; len: 15; j_gene: TRBJ1-2; CDR3aa: CAISAKQGGNYGYTF; CDR3nt: TGTGCCATCAGCGCAAAACAGGGGGGGAACTATGGCTACACCTTC
abundance: few; d_gene: .; v_gene: TRBV11-2; len: 16; j_gene: TRBJ2-7; CDR3aa: CASSLDLTGASYEQYF; CDR3nt: TGTGCCAGCAGCTTAGACCTTACCGGGGCATCCTACGAGCAGTACTTC
abundance: .; d_gene: .; v_gene: TRBV30; len: 12; j_gene: TRBJ1-1; CDR3aa: CAWKQRPAFWFF; CDR3nt: TGTGCCTGGAAACAAAGACCCGCGTTCTGGTTCTTT
abundance: .; d_gene: .; v_gene: TRBV5-6; len: 15; j_gene: TRBJ1-4; CDR3aa: CASSLHGDLREKLFF; CDR3nt: TGTGCCAGCAGCTTGCACGGCGACCTCCGGGAAAAACTGTTTTTT
abundance: .; d_gene: .; v_gene: TRBV19; len: 14; j_gene: TRBJ1-2; CDR3aa: CASSMAGTNYGYTF; CDR3nt: TGTGCCAGTAGTATGGCAGGGACCAACTATGGCTACACCTTC
abundance: .; d_gene: TRBD2; v_gene: TRBV7-6; len: 20; j_gene: TRBJ2-1; CDR3aa: CASSLGPPPTSDTAYNEQFF; CDR3nt: TGTGCCAGCAGCTTAGGGCCCCCCCCGACTAGCGACACAGCCTACAATGAGCAGTTCTTC
abundance: .; d_gene: .; v_gene: TRBV18; len: 14; j_gene: TRBJ2-2; CDR3aa: CASSPTRAPGELFF; CDR3nt: TGTGCCAGCTCACCTACGAGGGCCCCCGGGGAGCTGTTTTTT
abundance: .; d_gene: TRBD1; v_gene: TRBV9; len: 15; j_gene: TRBJ2-7; CDR3aa: CASSVGDRGSYEQYF; CDR3nt: TGTGCCAGCAGCGTTGGGGACAGAGGATCCTACGAGCAGTACTTC
abundance: few; d_gene: TRBD2; v_gene: TRBV7-2; len: 16; j_gene: TRBJ2-2; CDR3aa: CASSGIAGVPVGELFF; CDR3nt: TGTGCCAGCAGTGGGATTGCGGGAGTTCCTGTCGGGGAGCTGTTTTTT
abundance: .; d_gene: TRBD1; v_gene: TRBV25-1; len: 14; j_gene: TRBJ2-7; CDR3aa: CASSGSGTGYEQYF; CDR3nt: TGTGCCAGCAGTGGATCCGGGACAGGGTACGAGCAGTACTTC
abundance: .; d_gene: .; v_gene: TRBV11-1; len: 13; j_gene: TRBJ2-5; CDR3aa: CASSFSWRETQYF; CDR3nt: TGTGCCAGCAGCTTCTCTTGGAGAGAGACCCAGTACTTC